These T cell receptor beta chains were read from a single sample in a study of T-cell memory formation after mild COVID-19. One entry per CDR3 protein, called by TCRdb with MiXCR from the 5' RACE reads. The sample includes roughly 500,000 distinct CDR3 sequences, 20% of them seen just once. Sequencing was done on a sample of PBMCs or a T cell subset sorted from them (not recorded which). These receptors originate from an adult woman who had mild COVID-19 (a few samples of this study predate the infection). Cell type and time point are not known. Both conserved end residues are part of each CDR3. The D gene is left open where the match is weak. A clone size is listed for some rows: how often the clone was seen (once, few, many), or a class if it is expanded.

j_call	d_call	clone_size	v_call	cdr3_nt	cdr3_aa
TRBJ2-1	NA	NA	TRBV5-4	TGTGCCAGCAGATCGGGACTGGGCAGCTCCTACAATGAGCAGTTCTTC	CASRSGLGSSYNEQFF
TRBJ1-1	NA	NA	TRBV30	TGTGCCTGGAGTGTAGCAGTGATAATGGGTGGGGACACTGAAGCTTTCTTT	CAWSVAVIMGGDTEAFF
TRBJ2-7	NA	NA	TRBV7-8	TGTGCCAGCACCCTGGGGACGCTAGGCTACGAGCAGTACTTC	CASTLGTLGYEQYF
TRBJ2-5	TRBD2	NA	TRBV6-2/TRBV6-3	TGTGCCAGCAGTGACCGCCTAGCGGGAGAAGAGACCCAGTACTTC	CASSDRLAGEETQYF
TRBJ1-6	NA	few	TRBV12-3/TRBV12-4	TGTGCCAGCAGTTCCGATGGTGCGAGGTCACCCCTCCACTTT	CASSSDGARSPLHF
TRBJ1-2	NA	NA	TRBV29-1	TGCAGCGTTGTAAGTTGGGAAATAGGGACACCGGACACCGTCTATGGCTACACCTTC	CSVVSWEIGTPDTVYGYTF
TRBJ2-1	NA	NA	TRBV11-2	TGTGCCAGCAGTTTAGGGGTCCATGAGCAGTTCTTC	CASSLGVHEQFF
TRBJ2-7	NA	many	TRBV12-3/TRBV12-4	TGTGCCAGCAGTTTCCGAAGGGGCTCCTACGAGCAGTACTTC	CASSFRRGSYEQYF
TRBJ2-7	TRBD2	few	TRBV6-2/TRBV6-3	TGTGCCAGCAGGGCCCTTGGGACTAGGTCCTACGAGCAGTACTTC	CASRALGTRSYEQYF
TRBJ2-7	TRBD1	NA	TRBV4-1	TGCGCCAGCAGCCCCCTGGGCGGACAGGGGGTGTACGAGCAGTACTTC	CASSPLGGQGVYEQYF
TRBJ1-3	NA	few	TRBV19	TGTGCCAGTAGTAGACTCGGGGGATCCTCTGGAAACACCATATATTTT	CASSRLGGSSGNTIYF
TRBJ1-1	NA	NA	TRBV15	TGTGCCACCAGCAGAGATTTATTACGGGACGACACTGAAGCTTTCTTT	CATSRDLLRDDTEAFF
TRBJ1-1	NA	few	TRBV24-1	TGTGCCACCAGTGACCCAGGATCCCGGACCGCGCGCGCTTTCTTT	CATSDPGSRTARAFF
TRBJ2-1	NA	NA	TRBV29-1	TGCAGCGTGCTACCGGGCAGGGTCGGGAATGAGCAGTTCTTC	CSVLPGRVGNEQFF
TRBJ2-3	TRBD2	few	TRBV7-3	TGTGCCAGCAGCTTTACGGGAGGGCGCACAGATACGCAGTATTTT	CASSFTGGRTDTQYF
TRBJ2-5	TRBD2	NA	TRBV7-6	TGTGCCAGCAGCTTAGCGGGAGGGCCGAGGGAGACCCAGTACTTC	CASSLAGGPRETQYF
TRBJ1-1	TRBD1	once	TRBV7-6	TGTGCCAGCAGCCAGACAGGGGGCAAGACTGAAGCTTTCTTT	CASSQTGGKTEAFF
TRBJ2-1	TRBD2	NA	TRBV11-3	TGTGCCAGCAGCCCGGGACTAGCGGTCCACAATGAGCAGTTCTTC	CASSPGLAVHNEQFF
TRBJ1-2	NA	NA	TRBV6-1	TGTGCCAGCAGGCCCCAGGATAGCTATGGCTACACCTTC	CASRPQDSYGYTF
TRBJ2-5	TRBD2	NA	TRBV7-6	TGTGCCAGCAGCCAAGGGCCGGGCGGGAGAGTGGAGACCCAGTACTTC	CASSQGPGGRVETQYF
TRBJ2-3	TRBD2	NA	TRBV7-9	TGTGCCAGCAGCTCCTGGACTAGCGGAGTCTACACAGATACGCAGTATTTT	CASSSWTSGVYTDTQYF
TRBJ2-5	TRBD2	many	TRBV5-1	TGCGCCAGCAGTTTCGGACTAGCGGGAGTGTACCAAGAGACCCAGTACTTC	CASSFGLAGVYQETQYF
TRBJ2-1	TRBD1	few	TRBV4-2	TGTGCCAGCAGCCCTCAGGCGGGACAGGGTCACAATGAGCAGTTCTTC	CASSPQAGQGHNEQFF
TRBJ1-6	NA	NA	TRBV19	TGTGCCAGTAGTCTCGAAAGTACAGGGTCCGGACCCCTCCACTTT	CASSLESTGSGPLHF
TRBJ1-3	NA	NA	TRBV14	TGTGCCAGCAGCCAAGATTGGGGTAGCTCTGGAAACACCATATATTTT	CASSQDWGSSGNTIYF
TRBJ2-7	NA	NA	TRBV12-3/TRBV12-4	TGTGCCAGCAGTTCCTCTGGCCCAGGGATCCACGAGCAGTACTTC	CASSSSGPGIHEQYF
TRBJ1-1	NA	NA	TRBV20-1	TGCAGTGCTAGACACGGACGGTTGAACACTGAAGCTTTCTTT	CSARHGRLNTEAFF
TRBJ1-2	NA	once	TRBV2	TGTGCCAGCAGTGACAAGTTACCTATTCAAGATGGCTACACCTTC	CASSDKLPIQDGYTF
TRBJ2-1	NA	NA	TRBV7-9	TGTGCCAGCAGCTTAGTTCTGGTCGATGAGCAGTTCTTC	CASSLVLVDEQFF
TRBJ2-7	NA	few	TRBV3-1	TGTGCCAGCAGCCAAGCAGCGGTCACCTCCTACGAGCAGTACTTC	CASSQAAVTSYEQYF
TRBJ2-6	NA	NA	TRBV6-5	TGTGCCAGCACCTGGGGGGCTGGGGCCAACGTCCTGACTTTC	CASTWGAGANVLTF
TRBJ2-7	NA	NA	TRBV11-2	TGTGCCAGCAGCTTAACGGGAGTAGGTTCCTACGAGCAGTACTTC	CASSLTGVGSYEQYF
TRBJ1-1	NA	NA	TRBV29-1	TGCAGCGTTGAAGGCGGGGGCCTGGACACTGAAGCTTTCTTT	CSVEGGGLDTEAFF
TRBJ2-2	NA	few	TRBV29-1	TGCAGCGTTGCAGGGTGGGACACCGGGGAGCTGTTTTTT	CSVAGWDTGELFF
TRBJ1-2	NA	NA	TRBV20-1	TGCAGTGCTAGAGGTCCGGACTATAAGGGCTACACCTTC	CSARGPDYKGYTF
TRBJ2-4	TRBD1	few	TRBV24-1	TGTGCCACCACCACCCATAGCGGGACAGGGGAAAACATTCAGTACTTC	CATTTHSGTGENIQYF
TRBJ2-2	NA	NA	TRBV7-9	TGTGCCAGCAGCCACCTTGCGGAGCTGTTTTTT	CASSHLAELFF